The 26 T cell receptor beta chains reported below all come from one sample, sequenced in a study of T cells after yellow fever vaccination. TCRdb re-called the 5' RACE reads through MiXCR, storing one row per CDR3 protein. The repertoire holds a few hundred thousand distinct CDR3 sequences, with about 3.5% as singletons. The sequencing here drew on PBMCs, taken on the day of the yellow fever booster vaccination. These receptors were obtained from a man aged 18 to 30 who received the YFV17D yellow fever vaccine.

This chain connects TRBV3-1 to TRBJ2-7; no clear D. Per germline, CDR1 LGHDT and CDR2 YNNKEL (reference sequence). This CDR3 region has 13 residues. V was cut by 4 bases and J by 0 bases, with 7 bases left in between. This CDR3 reads CASSPRASYEQYF. The CDR3 coding sequence is TGTGCCAGCAGCCCCCGGGCCTCCTACGAGCAGTACTTC.

V is TRBV11-3 and J is TRBJ2-1; 8 nucleotides agree with TRBD2. The germline V gene encodes CDR1 SGHNT and CDR2 YENEEA. Trimming at V came to 8 bases and at J to 10 bases, leaving 16 bases not matched to a gene. The CDR3 has 15 amino acids. Here the CDR3 reads CASAPSRGGGKEQFF. The CDR3 DNA reads as TGTGCCAGCGCCCCGAGCCGGGGGGGGGGGAAAGAGCAGTTCTTC.

The CDR3 here is CASSPYAQGPNQPQHF. CDR3 sequence (DNA): TGTGCCAGCAGTCCCTATGCTCAGGGGCCGAATCAGCCCCAGCATTTT. V gene TRBV6-5 combines with J gene TRBJ1-5; TRBD1 might be the D (6 bases). In germline, CDR1 is MNHEY, CDR2 SVGAGI. This CDR3 comprises 16 residues. V lost 5 bases to trimming and J lost 4 bases, with 18 bases between them.

This clonotype has at least ten counts. V usage is TRBV4-1 and J usage is TRBJ1-6; D is uncertain. Trimming pared 0 bases from V and 9 bases from J, leaving 9 bases between. CDR1 and CDR2 from the germline V gene are MGHRA and YSYEKL. The CDR3 has 14 amino acids. CDR3 DNA sequence: TGCGCCAGCAGCCAAGATTTTACGGGTTCACCCCTCCACTTT. Translation gives CASSQDFTGSPLHF.

This sequence joins TRBV24-1 and TRBJ2-1; D is uncertain. Germline CDR1 is KGHDR and CDR2 is SFDVKD. The CDR3 runs 13 residues. The V end lost 11 bases, the J end lost 1 base, and 11 bases lay between the germline ends. This chain's CDR3 is CAITDGSYNEQFF. For the CDR3, the DNA is TGTGCCATTACGGACGGATCCTACAATGAGCAGTTCTTC.

This clonotype was seen a handful of times. The rearrangement links TRBV19 to TRBJ2-1; 8 nucleotides match TRBD2. The germline gives CDR1 LNHDA, CDR2 SQIVND (reference sequence). This CDR3 has 17 residues. Trimming cost V 5 bases and J 4 bases; bases outside gene matches: 13. CDR3 bases: TGTGCCAGTAGTTTGATACTCGTCGCGGGGGGTTACAATGAGCAGTTCTTC. Translating it yields CASSLILVAGGYNEQFF.

With regard to this clonotype: One end of the junction does not line up with germline, which may come from a read error. Written as DNA, the CDR3 is TGCGCCAGCAGCTTGGGCTCAGGGTCCACAGATAAGCAGTATTTT. Protein sequence: CASSLGSGSTDKQYF. V is TRBV5-1 and J is TRBJ2-3; tentatively, D is TRBD1 (5 bases). The CDR3 has 15 residues. Germline V gene lookup returns CDR1 SGHRS and CDR2 YFSETQ. Together with reference TRBV5-1 and TRBJ2-3, the CDR3 gives the full variable domain: KAGVTQTPRYLIKTRGQQVTLSCSPISGHRSVSWYQQTPGQGLQFLFEYFSETQRNKGNFPGRFSGRQFSNSRSEMNVSTLELGDSALYLCASSLGSGSTDKQYFGPGTRLTVL.

The gene calls are TRBV4-3 and TRBJ2-1; D ambiguous. This CDR3 is 17 amino acids long. Germline values: CDR1 LGHNA, CDR2 YSLEER. Trimming took 1 base from V and 7 from J, leaving 20 bases between them. CDR3 sequence: CASSQVVVWTESNEQFF. The DNA of the CDR3 is TGCGCCAGCAGCCAAGTCGTTGTCTGGACGGAATCGAATGAGCAGTTCTTC.

There are many counts of this clonotype. V gene TRBV5-4 combines with J gene TRBJ2-7; D gene ambiguous. Germline V CDR1 and CDR2: SGHNT, YYREEE (reference sequence). This CDR3 spans 15 amino acids. Trimming stripped 2 bases from V and 0 bases from J, with 12 bases between. DNA of the CDR3: TGTGCCAGCAGCTTAATGGCCAGCAGCTCCTACGAGCAGTACTTC. Translating it yields CASSLMASSSYEQYF.

The V call is TRBV19, the J call TRBJ2-5; 12 bases are a match to TRBD2. Germline CDR1 reads LNHDA; CDR2 reads SQIVND (reference sequence). After removal of 4 bases from V and 1 base from J, the junction contained 4 bases not matched to a gene. This CDR3 region has 16 residues. Here the CDR3 DNA reads TGTGCCAGTAGTACACGGACTAGCGGGGTCCAAGAGACCCAGTACTTC. Protein product: CASSTRTSGVQETQYF.

This clonotype was counted many times. This rearrangement joins TRBV21-1 to TRBJ2-7. TRBV21-1 is listed as a pseudogene. The CDR3 contains 13 residues. As DNA, the CDR3 is TGTGCCAGCAGCATCTCGATCGTCTACGAGCAGTACGTC. It codes for CASSISIVYEQYV.

This clonotype was observed at least ten times. The genes are TRBV5-1 and TRBJ1-1; 7 nucleotides line up with TRBD1. The CDR3 length is 17 residues. The J segment lost 5 bases and the V segment lost 2 bases, leaving 15 bases of the junction unmatched. CDR1 is SGHRS and CDR2 is YFSETQ in the germline V gene. The CDR3, as DNA: TGCGCCAGCAGCTTTTCGGTCAGGGGGTTTGAGGGGACTGAAGCTTTCTTT. Protein product: CASSFSVRGFEGTEAFF.

This clonotype appeared many times. The rearrangement uses TRBV20-1 and TRBJ1-1; D gene ambiguous. The V and J ends lost 2 bases and 1 base respectively, with 11 bases between them. CDR3 length: 14 residues. Germline CDR1 and CDR2: DFQATT and SNEGSKA (reference sequence). CDR3 sequence reads: CSARFQFTNTEAFF. The CDR3, as DNA: TGCAGTGCTAGATTTCAGTTCACGAACACTGAAGCTTTCTTT.

With regard to this clonotype: Germline and junction disagree at one end, which may indicate a read error. The gene calls are TRBV4-2 and TRBJ2-1; 11 bases align to TRBD2. CDR1 LGHNA and CDR2 YNFKEQ come from the germline V gene. This CDR3 has 15 residues. CDR3 protein: CASRQGTSGLNEQFF. In nucleotides, the CDR3 is TGTGCCAGCAGACAAGGGACTAGCGGTCTCAATGAGCAGTTCTTC.

This clonotype came up many times. The rearrangement links TRBV4-2 to TRBJ2-7; perhaps TRBD1 as D (7 bases). Trimming left V 1 base short and J 5 bases short, with 18 bases between. Germline CDR1 is LGHNA and CDR2 is YNFKEQ. CDR3 length: 16 amino acids. CDR3: CASSQGPGGNSNEQYF. In DNA, the CDR3 is TGTGCCAGCAGCCAAGGCCCAGGGGGGAACAGTAACGAGCAGTACTTC.

This rearrangement joins TRBV6-1 to TRBJ1-5; D may be TRBD1 (6 bases). V gave up 3 bases and J gave up 2 bases, with 14 bases separating them. Per the germline V gene, CDR1 is MNHNS and CDR2 is SASEGT. The CDR3 consists of 16 residues. CDR3 protein: CASSDPAGAGNQPQHF. CDR3 sequence (DNA): TGTGCCAGCAGTGATCCAGCAGGGGCGGGCAATCAGCCCCAGCATTTT.

This clonotype was recorded a few times. The V call is TRBV7-2, the J call TRBJ1-2; D is unclear. Germline values: CDR1 SGHTA, CDR2 FQGNSA. The V end lost 2 bases, the J end lost 4 bases, and 11 bases lay between the germline ends. The CDR3 contains 14 residues. Written as DNA, the CDR3 is TGTGCCAGCAGCTTACGGCCGGGGTCCTATGGCTACACCTTC. This translates into CASSLRPGSYGYTF. Variable domain in full (rest from reference TRBV7-2 and TRBJ1-2): GAGVSQSPSNKVTEKGKDVELRCDPISGHTALYWYRQSLGQGLEFLIYFQGNSAPDKSGLPSDRFSAERTGGSVSTLTIQRTQQEDSAVYLCASSLRPGSYGYTFGSGTRLTVV.

This clonotype was observed at least ten times. The gene calls are TRBV15 and TRBJ2-3, with D possibly called TRBD1 or TRBD2 (6 bases each). V was trimmed by 0 bases and J by 4 bases, leaving 11 bases between them. CDR3 length: 15 residues. The germline V gene has CDR1 LNHNV and CDR2 YYDKDF (reference sequence). The CDR3 protein is CATSRDPGGPDTQYF. For the CDR3, the DNA is TGTGCCACCAGCAGAGATCCCGGGGGCCCAGATACGCAGTATTTT.

Ten or more counts support this clonotype. The genes are TRBV6-5 and TRBJ2-7; 8 bases match TRBD2. CDR1 and CDR2 from the germline V gene are MNHEY and SVGAGI. The CDR3 contains 15 residues. V trimming: 0 bases; J trimming: 4 bases; junction bases outside the gene matches: 5. The CDR3 DNA follows: TGTGCCAGCAGTTACTCGACCGGGGGGGTATACGAGCAGTACTTC. Protein: CASSYSTGGVYEQYF.

In this sample, this clonotype turned up many times. The V and J genes are TRBV7-3 and TRBJ2-2; 9 bases align to TRBD1. This CDR3 has 15 amino acids. CDR1 and CDR2 from the germline V gene are SGHTA and FQGTGA. The junction had 5 bases not matched to a gene; V was cut back by 5 bases and J by 4 bases. CDR3 sequence: CASSPTGGGTGELFF. CDR3 in DNA: TGTGCCAGCAGCCCTACAGGGGGCGGCACCGGGGAGCTGTTTTTT.

This clonotype was counted a few times. V is TRBV5-1 and J is TRBJ2-3; D may be TRBD1 (5 bases). The germline gives CDR1 SGHRS, CDR2 YFSETQ. This CDR3 is 15 amino acids long. Trimming cost V 0 bases and J 7 bases, with 15 bases left between them. Written as DNA, the CDR3 is TGCGCCAGCAGCTTGGAGGCCAGGGCAGAAAATACGCAGTATTTT. This gives the protein CASSLEARAENTQYF. Full variable domain (rest looked up from reference TRBV5-1 and TRBJ2-3): KAGVTQTPRYLIKTRGQQVTLSCSPISGHRSVSWYQQTPGQGLQFLFEYFSETQRNKGNFPGRFSGRQFSNSRSEMNVSTLELGDSALYLCASSLEARAENTQYFGPGTRLTVL.

This clonotype was observed many times. The V and J genes are TRBV19 and TRBJ1-1; TRBD1 is a possible D gene (6 bases). V lost 10 bases, J lost 4 bases, and 16 bases lay in between. The CDR3 length is 13 residues. Germline V lookup: CDR1 LNHDA, CDR2 SQIVND (reference sequence). The CDR3 loop is CATARTVTTEAFF. The CDR3 nucleotides read TGTGCCACCGCGAGGACAGTCACCACTGAAGCTTTCTTT.

This sequence joins TRBV7-2 and TRBJ2-3; TRBD2 matches 8 bases. This CDR3 has 18 amino acids. Trimming removed 5 bases from V and 6 bases from J; junction bases left unmatched: 19. Germline V gene lookup returns CDR1 SGHTA and CDR2 FQGNSA. The CDR3 reads CASSRLSMRGDPTDTQYF. Written as DNA, the CDR3 is TGTGCCAGCAGCCGTCTCAGCATGCGGGGGGACCCAACCGATACGCAGTATTTT. Looking up the rest from reference TRBV7-2 and TRBJ2-3 gives the full variable domain: GAGVSQSPSNKVTEKGKDVELRCDPISGHTALYWYRQSLGQGLEFLIYFQGNSAPDKSGLPSDRFSAERTGGSVSTLTIQRTQQEDSAVYLCASSRLSMRGDPTDTQYFGPGTRLTVL.

The rearrangement uses TRBV23-1 and TRBJ2-7; D remains unclear. TRBV23-1 has ORF status, its function being uncertain. The CDR3 runs 13 residues. V dropped 4 bases and J dropped 5 bases, with 12 bases sitting between them. The CDR3 loop is CASSLARGHEQYF. In DNA, the CDR3 is TGCGCCAGCAGTCTCGCCCGAGGCCACGAGCAGTACTTC.

This clonotype was seen only a few times. The V gene is TRBV4-1, the J gene TRBJ2-3; D unresolved. The germline V and J ends were trimmed by 4 bases and 1 base, with 18 bases remaining between them. Germline CDR1 is MGHRA and CDR2 is YSYEKL. CDR3 size: 17 residues. CDR3 sequence: CASSPQTARQGTDTQYF. The CDR3 nucleotides read TGCGCCAGCAGCCCCCAAACCGCTCGGCAGGGCACAGATACGCAGTATTTT.

This rearrangement joins TRBV29-1 to TRBJ1-1; D may be TRBD1 (5 bases). CDR1 and CDR2 from the germline V gene are SQVTM and ANQGSEA. CDR3 length: 13 residues. V was shortened by 7 bases and J by 3 bases, with 15 bases between the two germline ends. CDR3 sequence: CSAEEGSHTEAFF. The CDR3 DNA follows: TGCAGCGCCGAAGAGGGGTCACACACTGAAGCTTTCTTT.